This is a list of T cell receptor beta chains from one sample in a study of blood T cell repertoires in COVID-19. The table came from immunoSEQ multiplex PCR; TCRdb's copy has only in-frame clones and leaves some out. The sample includes about 220,000 clones, 82% of them seen just once. The sample taken for sequencing was peripheral blood. The receptors come from an elderly woman with acute or convalescent COVID-19. Each CDR3 is given without its conserved first and last residue. A D gene is named only where the DNA matches it firmly.

>TRBV19|TRBJ2-6|-
ASSILPGRVIAGANVLT
>TRBV7-9|TRBJ2-1|TRBD1
ASRTGQGSYNEQF
>TRBV21-1|TRBJ2-7|-
ATDSGVGHEQY
>TRBV5-8|TRBJ1-3|-
ASSLQGWGGNTIY
>TRBV7-2|TRBJ1-2|-
ASSQPGEPYGYT
>TRBV15|TRBJ2-1|TRBD1
ATSRPGTGNNEQF
>TRBV7-9|TRBJ1-5|-
ASSSSGYWGDQPQH
>TRBV2|TRBJ1-2|TRBD1
ASRDGTVQNYGYT
>TRBV4-1|TRBJ1-2|-
ASSQDSTGYGYT
>TRBV5-4|TRBJ1-1|TRBD1
ASSATGGDAEAF
>TRBV24-1|TRBJ1-2|-
ATSDAGYGYT
>TRBV2|TRBJ1-1|-
ASSDRGYTEAF
>TRBV4-1|TRBJ1-5|-
ASSQDPTGSYSNQPQH
>TRBV28|TRBJ1-2|-
ASSLGSHSYGYT
>TRBV18|TRBJ1-4|TRBD1
ASSEGQGLSEKLF
>TRBV6-1|TRBJ1-2|TRBD1
ASSETGGNGYT
>TRBV4-2|TRBJ1-2|TRBD1
ASSQDLWTGFGYT
>TRBV18|TRBJ2-2|TRBD1
ASSPPRQGTGELF
>TRBV6-5|TRBJ1-4|TRBD1
ASRTGAAEKLF
>TRBV28|TRBJ2-1|TRBD2
ASSFGGGNEQF
>TRBV7-2|TRBJ1-5|-
ASSLELGRNQPQH
>TRBV7-9|TRBJ2-7|TRBD2
ASSRPGVAGGREQY
>TRBV7-3|TRBJ2-1|TRBD2
ASGLAGRDNEQF
>TRBV20-1|TRBJ1-2|TRBD1
SATGGYGYT
>TRBV10-3|TRBJ1-1|-
AISESYRDTEAF
>TRBV5-5|TRBJ2-3|TRBD2
ASSLLTSGGTDTQY
>TRBV27|TRBJ2-6|-
ASKYSSGANVLT
>TRBV7-9|TRBJ1-5|TRBD1
ASSSTGAHSNQPQH
>TRBV21-1|TRBJ1-1|-
ASSKVKGARTEAF
>TRBV10-3|TRBJ1-5|-
AISGSGADQPQH
>TRBV6-6|TRBJ2-7|-
ASSYHGQYEQY
>TRBV15|TRBJ1-5|-
ATSRGLRQETSNQPQH
>TRBV19|TRBJ1-5|-
ASSFSRDNQPQH
>TRBV7-9|TRBJ1-5|TRBD1
ASSLAGGTGNQPQH
>TRBV5-1|TRBJ1-5|TRBD1
ASSRSGTGGGQPQH
>TRBV5-6|TRBJ2-1|-
ASSFRGLLHNEQF
>TRBV25-1|TRBJ1-2|TRBD1
ASSEHGTGTNYGYT
>TRBV20-1|TRBJ1-2|TRBD1
SATQGGGYT
>TRBV5-4|TRBJ1-1|-
ASSLSRPMNTEAF
>TRBV19|TRBJ1-1|-
ASNRDTEAF
>TRBV4-3|TRBJ1-5|-
ASSQFRDQPQH
>TRBV29-1|TRBJ1-1|-
SVEDHLGEAF
>TRBV3-1/TRBV3-2|TRBJ2-2|TRBD2
ARSQVEAGGRTGELF
>TRBV20-1|TRBJ1-2|-
SATSTAGYT
>TRBV6-5|TRBJ2-3|TRBD2
ASSYGGGGADTQY